The 30 T cell receptor beta chains below come from one sample, sequenced in a study of OX40 agonist ivuxolimab in advanced cancers. Clones were sequenced by immunoSEQ multiplex PCR, and TCRdb holds only the in-frame ones, with some missing. This table has 99,000 or so clones, 85% to 95% appearing once. Here the sequenced sample was CD4+ or CD8+ T cells sorted from blood, taken in a trial of the OX40 agonist ivuxolimab. These receptors came from an adult with an advanced solid tumor such as melanoma, head and neck, liver or kidney cancer.

The rearrangement joins TRBV28 to TRBJ1-3; D gene uncertain. V was trimmed by 5 bases and J by 4 bases, leaving 15 bases between them. This CDR3 comprises 15 residues. Germline CDR1 reads MDHEN; CDR2 reads SYDVKM. In DNA, the CDR3 is TGTGCCAGCAGTGACCGGTCCACATTCGGAAACACCATATATTTT. Amino acids: CASSDRSTFGNTIYF.

The chain employs TRBV7-9 and TRBJ2-1, with 9 bases identical to TRBD2. Germline-derived CDR1 and CDR2 are SEHNR and FQNEAQ (reference sequence). The CDR3 is made up of 19 amino acids. Trimming cost V 1 base and J 0 bases; bases outside gene matches: 10. This CDR3 reads CASSLGVAGARSSYNEQFF. The CDR3 coding sequence is TGTGCCAGCAGCTTAGGGGTAGCGGGAGCACGGAGCTCCTACAATGAGCAGTTCTTC.

This sequence joins TRBV2 and TRBJ1-3; D is ambiguous. CDR1 and CDR2 from the germline V gene are SNHLY and FYNNEI. CDR3 length: 12 residues. Trimming took off 3 bases at V and 4 bases at J, with 4 bases between the two ends. The CDR3 bases are TGTGCCAGCAGTGATCCCGGAAACACCATATATTTT. Translating gives CASSDPGNTIYF.

As to this clone: The germline gene is not matched at one end of the junction; a read error may be the cause. This sequence joins TRBV19 and TRBJ1-6; TRBD1 matches 7 bases. The CDR3 runs 15 residues. Germline V gene lookup returns CDR1 LNHDA and CDR2 SQIVND (reference sequence). CDR3 in amino acids: CASRHQGGPNSPLHF. The CDR3 DNA is TGTGCCAGTAGACACCAGGGGGGGCCCAATTCGCCCCTCCACTTT.

This rearrangement joins TRBV6-4 to TRBJ1-6; D is unresolved. The germline V gene encodes CDR1 MRHNA and CDR2 SNTAGT. Trimming cost V 3 bases and J 4 bases, with 10 bases left between them. CDR3 length: 15 amino acids. This chain's CDR3 is CASSEGPLYNSPLHF. CDR3 DNA: TGTGCCAGCAGTGAAGGCCCGCTATATAATTCACCCCTCCACTTT.

This sequence joins TRBV28 and TRBJ2-7; a possible D gene is TRBD1 (7 bases). CDR1 and CDR2 from the germline V gene are MDHEN and SYDVKM. V gave up 7 bases and J gave up 1 base, with 11 bases separating them. This CDR3 spans 13 amino acids. The DNA of the CDR3 is TGTGCCAGCACCCAGGGGGGTTCCTACGAGCAGTACGTC. It is translated as CASTQGGSYEQYV.

The chain carries TRBV6-6 and TRBJ1-1; 7 nucleotides match TRBD1. The V gene end was trimmed by 8 bases and the J gene end by 1 base; junction bases not matched to a gene: 10. In germline, CDR1 is MNHNY, CDR2 SVGAGI (reference sequence). The CDR3 totals 15 residues. The CDR3 reads CASGDGGQPNTEAFF. CDR3 nucleotide sequence: TGTGCCAGCGGGGATGGGGGACAGCCGAACACTGAAGCTTTCTTT.

This clone was counted once. The V gene is TRBV6-5, the J gene TRBJ1-1; 7 bases are shared with TRBD1. V was pared by 2 bases and J by 11 bases, with 8 bases of the junction left unmatched. The CDR3 covers 13 residues. Germline CDR1 MNHEY, CDR2 SVGAGI. The CDR3 loop reads CASSYGDSFRAFF. CDR3 coding DNA: TGTGCCAGCAGTTACGGGGACAGCTTTAGGGCTTTCTTT.

V is TRBV5-1 and J is TRBJ2-3; 10 bases align to TRBD2. This CDR3 is built from 14 residues. After removal of 3 bases from V and 6 bases from J, the junction contained 4 bases not matched to a gene. Germline loops: CDR1 SGHRS, CDR2 YFSETQ. In DNA form, the CDR3 reads TGCGCCAGCAGCTATTCTAGCGGGGGTGATACGCAGTATTTT. It encodes CASSYSSGGDTQYF. The full variable domain, completed using reference TRBV5-1 and TRBJ2-3, is KAGVTQTPRYLIKTRGQQVTLSCSPISGHRSVSWYQQTPGQGLQFLFEYFSETQRNKGNFPGRFSGRQFSNSRSEMNVSTLELGDSALYLCASSYSSGGDTQYFGPGTRLTVL.

The genes are TRBV6-5 and TRBJ2-3, with unresolved D. The CDR3 has 15 residues. CDR1 and CDR2 from the germline V gene are MNHEY and SVGAGI. V lost 0 bases and J lost 6, with 13 bases in between. The CDR3: CASSYSGIQTDTQYF. The DNA for the CDR3 is TGTGCCAGCAGTTACTCGGGGATCCAGACGGATACGCAGTATTTT.

V gene TRBV11-2 combines with J gene TRBJ2-1, with 10 bases lining up with TRBD1. Trimming removed 5 bases from V and 3 bases from J; junction bases left unmatched: 4. CDR1 SGHAT and CDR2 FQNNGV come from the germline V gene. This CDR3 has 15 amino acids. The CDR3 reads CASSAGTGVYNEQFF. In DNA, the CDR3 is TGTGCCAGCAGCGCCGGGACAGGGGTCTACAATGAGCAGTTCTTC.

CDR3 protein: CASSPLFYEQYV. Here the CDR3 DNA reads TGTGCCAGCAGTCCCCTCTTTTACGAGCAGTACGTC. The genes are TRBV2 and TRBJ2-7; no reliable D call. Trimming stripped 5 bases from V and 4 bases from J, with 9 bases between. The germline V gene encodes CDR1 SNHLY and CDR2 FYNNEI. The CDR3 runs 12 residues.

V is TRBV5-4 and J is TRBJ1-3, with D unresolved. The CDR3 contains 17 residues. Looked up from germline, CDR1 is SGHNT and CDR2 is YYREEE (reference sequence). Trimming removed 4 bases from V and 0 bases from J, with 17 bases in between. The CDR3 sequence is CASSHFVGRASGNTIYF. In nucleotides, the CDR3 is TGTGCCAGCAGCCACTTTGTCGGACGGGCCTCTGGAAACACCATATATTTT.

The genes are TRBV7-3 and TRBJ2-1, with TRBD2 matching over 10 bases. V was pared by 1 base and J by 6 bases, with 6 bases of the junction left unmatched. CDR1 and CDR2 (germline): SGHTA, FQGTGA. The CDR3 extends over 16 amino acids. CDR3 residues: CASSLMGTSGINEQFF. The CDR3 nucleotides read TGTGCCAGCAGCTTAATGGGAACTAGCGGGATCAATGAGCAGTTCTTC.

Points on this clone: A junction end diverges from the germline sequence, so it may reflect a read error. CDR3 region: CASNLNTGELFF. For the CDR3, the DNA is TGCGCCAGCAACTTGAACACCGGGGAGCTGTTTTTT. This rearrangement joins TRBV5-1 to TRBJ2-2; D remains unclear. The CDR3 is made up of 12 amino acids. Germline V gives CDR1 SGHRS, CDR2 YFSETQ.

Only a few counts were recorded for this clone. The chain joins TRBV28 to TRBJ2-1, with D possibly matching TRBD2 (6 bases). V lost 4 bases and J lost 3, with 19 bases in between. CDR1 and CDR2 (germline): MDHEN, SYDVKM. This CDR3 region has 17 residues. CDR3 loop: CASSSYLGSGVYNEQFF. CDR3 nucleotides: TGTGCCAGCAGTTCGTACTTGGGTAGCGGCGTCTACAATGAGCAGTTCTTC.

The chain employs TRBV7-2 and TRBJ2-1; TRBD2 is a possible D gene (6 bases). The CDR3 extends over 16 amino acids. V dropped 4 bases and J dropped 7 bases, with 20 bases sitting between them. Looked up from germline, CDR1 is SGHTA and CDR2 is FQGNSA. The CDR3 region has the DNA TGTGCCAGCAGCTCTCCGGGACTGGGACTTTTGAATGAGCAGTTCTTC. Translation gives CASSSPGLGLLNEQFF.

The V gene is TRBV5-1, the J gene TRBJ1-4, with a possible D match to TRBD1 (5 bases). The CDR3 has 15 residues. V lost 3 bases to trimming and J lost 11 bases, with 20 bases between them. The V gene's germline CDR1 is SGHRS and CDR2 YFSETQ. CDR3 nucleotide sequence: TGCGCCAGCAGCTCCTACGGGGCCGGATCGGTCAAACTGTTTTTT. Protein product: CASSSYGAGSVKLFF. The complete variable domain, with remaining parts taken from reference TRBV5-1 and TRBJ1-4, reads KAGVTQTPRYLIKTRGQQVTLSCSPISGHRSVSWYQQTPGQGLQFLFEYFSETQRNKGNFPGRFSGRQFSNSRSEMNVSTLELGDSALYLCASSSYGAGSVKLFFGSGTQLSVL.

This rearrangement joins TRBV6-1 to TRBJ1-5; 7 bases agree with TRBD1. From germline, CDR1 is MNHNS and CDR2 SASEGT. This CDR3 has 15 residues. After removal of 4 bases from V and 2 bases from J, the junction contained 5 bases not matched to a gene. Here the CDR3 reads CASSGSGGGNQPQHF. CDR3 bases: TGTGCCAGCAGTGGCTCAGGGGGTGGCAATCAGCCCCAGCATTTT.

The chain combines TRBV13 with TRBJ2-1, with D possibly being TRBD1 (5 bases). Germline V gives CDR1 PRHDT, CDR2 FYEKMQ (reference sequence). Trimming shortened V by 1 base and J by 4 bases, and 5 bases separated the two germline ends. This CDR3 has 13 residues. CDR3 in amino acids: CASSLAGYNEQFF. CDR3 in DNA: TGTGCCAGCAGCTTAGCAGGGTACAATGAGCAGTTCTTC.

The chain recombines TRBV6-1 with TRBJ1-5; the match to TRBD1 covers 10 bases. Germline V lookup: CDR1 MNHNS, CDR2 SASEGT. The trim removed 6 bases at V and 6 bases at J, leaving 5 bases unmatched. The CDR3 sequence is 14 residues long. The CDR3 DNA follows: TGTGCCAGCAGGGGACAGGGGAAGGTTCAGCCCCAGCATTTT. It is translated as CASRGQGKVQPQHF.

The chain carries TRBV7-2 and TRBJ2-2, with 8 bases lining up with TRBD1. Per the germline V gene, CDR1 is SGHTA and CDR2 is FQGNSA. The trim removed 4 bases at V and 4 bases at J, leaving 5 bases unmatched. The CDR3 covers 15 residues. CDR3 bases: TGTGCCAGCAGCTCGAGACAGGGGTCCACCGGGGAGCTGTTTTTT. It encodes CASSSRQGSTGELFF.

The genes are TRBV28 and TRBJ1-2; a weak D match, TRBD1 (6 bases). CDR1 MDHEN and CDR2 SYDVKM come from the germline V gene. Trimming pared 11 bases from V and 2 bases from J, leaving 12 bases between. This CDR3 comprises 12 residues. The CDR3 coding sequence is TGTGCCTTAGGGGGGGTAAACTATGGCTACACCTTC. This encodes CALGGVNYGYTF.

The chain uses TRBV2 and TRBJ2-3, with 10 positions matching TRBD2. CDR1 is SNHLY, CDR2 FYNNEI, per germline. With V trimmed by 10 bases and J by 1 base, 5 bases remained unmatched. The length of the CDR3 is 14 residues. CDR3 sequence: CATAGTSGTDTQYF. The CDR3 coding sequence is TGTGCCACTGCCGGGACTAGCGGCACAGATACGCAGTATTTT.

V gene TRBV4-3 combines with J gene TRBJ2-5; D is ambiguous. V shed 1 base and J shed 4 bases, with 10 bases lying between them. Germline assignment: CDR1 LGHNA and CDR2 YSLEER. The CDR3 is made up of 14 amino acids. The CDR3 region has the DNA TGCGCCAGCAGCCAAGTAGGGAACCCAGAGACCCAGTACTTC. Protein sequence: CASSQVGNPETQYF.

The chain has TRBV4-1 and TRBJ1-1; D remains unclear. The V gene lost 0 bases and the J gene lost 2 bases, with 19 bases spanning the gap. Germline assignment: CDR1 MGHRA and CDR2 YSYEKL. CDR3 length equals 18 residues. CDR3 bases: TGCGCCAGCAGCCAAGATAAAGGTGTATGGACTTCAAACACTGAAGCTTTCTTT. Amino acids: CASSQDKGVWTSNTEAFF.

This rearrangement joins TRBV7-3 to TRBJ2-1; no definite D call. Germline V gene data show CDR1 as SGHTA and CDR2 as FQGTGA. Trimming stripped 0 bases from V and 0 bases from J, with 6 bases between. CDR3 length equals 15 residues. In nucleotides, the CDR3 is TGTGCCAGCAGCTTAACCGGGTACTCCTACAATGAGCAGTTCTTC. Translating it yields CASSLTGYSYNEQFF.

The chain couples TRBV11-2 to TRBJ2-7; tentative D call: TRBD2 (6 bases). CDR1 and CDR2 (germline): SGHAT, FQNNGV. CDR3 size: 14 residues. V was cut by 5 bases and J by 0 bases, with 11 bases left in between. CDR3 residues: CASSRRTTSYEQYV. Here the CDR3 DNA reads TGTGCCAGCAGCCGCCGGACTACCTCCTACGAGCAGTACGTC.

For this clone: The sample holds other DNA sequences that translate to the same CDR3. This rearrangement joins TRBV7-2 to TRBJ2-5; D not certain. V dropped 3 bases and J dropped 1 base, with 3 bases sitting between them. CDR3 length: 12 residues. CDR1 and CDR2 from the germline V gene are SGHTA and FQGNSA. The CDR3 sequence is CASSLGQETQYF. The DNA of the CDR3 is TGTGCCAGCAGCTTGGGCCAAGAGACCCAGTACTTC.

This chain joins TRBV5-4 and TRBJ2-4; the match to TRBD1 covers 11 bases. CDR1 SGHNT and CDR2 YYREEE come from the germline V gene (reference sequence). J was trimmed by 11 bases and V by 4 bases; bases with no gene match: 11. The CDR3 is 15 amino acids. The CDR3 here is CASSTMDRGLGLQYF. The CDR3 DNA reads as TGTGCCAGCAGCACGATGGACAGGGGGCTAGGTCTTCAGTACTTC.